Reported below is one TCR beta chain. This specimen comes from a study of blood T cell repertoires in COVID-19. The overall study: COVID-19 samples, acute and convalescent, were from the United States, Italy and Spain.

This table comes from immunoSEQ multiplex PCR, and its TCRdb copy is limited to in-frame clones, with some not included. Among some 48,000 clones listed, 65% to 90% were seen once. The CDR3 is made up of 14 amino acids. CDR1 is SGHTA and CDR2 is FQGNSA in the germline V gene. V was pared by 2 bases and J by 2 bases, with 9 bases between. The chain combines TRBV7-2 with TRBJ1-1; no clear D. The clonotype originates from a woman aged 80 or older with acute or convalescent COVID-19. The material sequenced was peripheral blood. Here the CDR3 reads CASSLMAGNTEAFF. The CDR3 DNA follows: TGTGCCAGCAGCTTAATGGCGGGAAACACTGAAGCTTTCTTT.